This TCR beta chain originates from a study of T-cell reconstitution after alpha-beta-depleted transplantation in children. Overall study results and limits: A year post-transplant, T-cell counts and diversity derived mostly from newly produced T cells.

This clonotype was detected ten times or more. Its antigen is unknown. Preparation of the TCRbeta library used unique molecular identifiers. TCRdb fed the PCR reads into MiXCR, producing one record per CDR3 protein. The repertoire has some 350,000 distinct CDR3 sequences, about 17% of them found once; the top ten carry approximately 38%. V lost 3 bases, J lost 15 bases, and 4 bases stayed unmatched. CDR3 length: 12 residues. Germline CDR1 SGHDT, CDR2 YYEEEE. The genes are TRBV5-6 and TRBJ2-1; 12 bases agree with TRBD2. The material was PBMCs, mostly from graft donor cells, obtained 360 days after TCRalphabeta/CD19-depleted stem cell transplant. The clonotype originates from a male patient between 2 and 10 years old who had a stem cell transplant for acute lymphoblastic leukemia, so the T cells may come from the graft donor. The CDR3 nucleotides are TGTGCCAGCAGCTGGACTAGCGGGAATTTGTTCTTC. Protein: CASSWTSGNLFF.